This TCR beta chain was captured in a study of blood T cells in healthy people across ages. Study details: When template switching was applied, about one barcoded beta molecule was captured per two T cells.

Russia was home to the donors, healthy Caucasian individuals aged roughly 6 to 100. They isolated at least 6 million PBMCs from each sample. Primed by a sample-barcoded 5' primer and a J-beta primer mix, a second PCR proceeded for roughly 6 to 12 cycles. TCRdb redid the calling of the 5' RACE reads with MiXCR, one entry per CDR3 protein. The data contain around 800,000 distinct CDR3 sequences, under 80% of them singletons. This clonotype was detected once. The antigen is not known. Findings and limits, study-wide: Per million T cells, the diversity of TCR beta decreased roughly linearly as age advanced.

The V gene end was trimmed by 5 bases and the J gene end by 4 bases; junction bases not matched to a gene: 8. CDR3 length equals 15 residues. The V gene's germline CDR1 is ENHRY and CDR2 SYGVKD. The rearrangement joins TRBV10-3 to TRBJ2-3; 8 nucleotides align to TRBD2. Material for sequencing was blood. The receptor was derived from a man aged 30 to 39 in good health. The DNA of the CDR3 is TGTGCCATCAGTCCCGGGACTAGTTTGTCAGATACGCAGTATTTT. Encoded protein: CAISPGTSLSDTQYF.